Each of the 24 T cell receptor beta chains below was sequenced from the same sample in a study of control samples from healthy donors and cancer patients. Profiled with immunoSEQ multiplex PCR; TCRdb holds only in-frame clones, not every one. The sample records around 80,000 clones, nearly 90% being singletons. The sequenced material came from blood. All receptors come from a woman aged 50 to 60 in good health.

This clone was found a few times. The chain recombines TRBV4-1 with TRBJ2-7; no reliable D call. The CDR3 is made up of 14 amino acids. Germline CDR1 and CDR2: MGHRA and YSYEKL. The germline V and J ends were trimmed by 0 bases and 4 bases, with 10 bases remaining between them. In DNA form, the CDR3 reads TGCGCCAGCAGCCAAGATGGGGATTTGTACGAGCAGTACTTC. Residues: CASSQDGDLYEQYF.

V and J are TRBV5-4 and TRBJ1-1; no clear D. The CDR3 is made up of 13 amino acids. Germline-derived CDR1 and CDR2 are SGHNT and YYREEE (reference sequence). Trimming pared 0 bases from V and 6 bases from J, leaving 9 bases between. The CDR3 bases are TGTGCCAGCAGCTTGGACAGCTATCCTGAAGCTTTCTTT. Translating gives CASSLDSYPEAFF.

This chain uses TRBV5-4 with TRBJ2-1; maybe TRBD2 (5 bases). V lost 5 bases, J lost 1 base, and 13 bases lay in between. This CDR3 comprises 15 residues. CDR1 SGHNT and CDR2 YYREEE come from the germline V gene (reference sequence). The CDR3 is CASRKDRGSYNEQFF. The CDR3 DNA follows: TGTGCCAGCAGGAAGGATAGAGGGTCCTACAATGAGCAGTTCTTC. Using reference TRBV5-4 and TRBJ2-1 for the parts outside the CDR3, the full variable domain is ETGVTQSPTHLIKTRGQQVTLRCSSQSGHNTVSWYQQALGQGPQFIFQYYREEENGRGNFPPRFSGLQFPNYSSELNVNALELDDSALYLCASRKDRGSYNEQFFGPGTRLTVL.

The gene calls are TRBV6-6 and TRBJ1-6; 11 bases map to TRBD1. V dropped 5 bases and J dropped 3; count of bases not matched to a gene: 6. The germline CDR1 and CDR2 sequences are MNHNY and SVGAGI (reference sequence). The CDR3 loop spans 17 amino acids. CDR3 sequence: CASSHRTGGLYNSPLHF. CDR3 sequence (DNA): TGTGCCAGCAGTCATCGGACAGGGGGCCTCTATAATTCACCCCTCCACTTT.

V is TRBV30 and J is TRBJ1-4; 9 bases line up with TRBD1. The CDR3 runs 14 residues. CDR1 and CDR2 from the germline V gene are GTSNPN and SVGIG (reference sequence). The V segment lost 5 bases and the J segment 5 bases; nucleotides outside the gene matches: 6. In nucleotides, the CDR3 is TGTGCCTGGGACAGGGGGACGGAGAATGAAAAACTGTTTTTT. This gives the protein CAWDRGTENEKLFF.

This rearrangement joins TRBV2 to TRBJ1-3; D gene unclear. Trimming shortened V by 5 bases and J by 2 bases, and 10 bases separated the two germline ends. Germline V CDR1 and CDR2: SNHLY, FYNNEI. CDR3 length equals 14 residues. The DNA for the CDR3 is TGTGCCAGCAGTAGAGGAGGGACTGGAAACACCATATATTTT. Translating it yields CASSRGGTGNTIYF.

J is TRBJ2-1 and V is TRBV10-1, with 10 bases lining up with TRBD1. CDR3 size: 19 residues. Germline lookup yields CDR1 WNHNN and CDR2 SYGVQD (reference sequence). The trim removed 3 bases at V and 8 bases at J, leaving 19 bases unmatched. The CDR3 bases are TGCGCCAGCAGTGACTCGTGGGAAACCCCGGGACAGGGGCGCCATGAGCAGTTCTTC. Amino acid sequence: CASSDSWETPGQGRHEQFF.

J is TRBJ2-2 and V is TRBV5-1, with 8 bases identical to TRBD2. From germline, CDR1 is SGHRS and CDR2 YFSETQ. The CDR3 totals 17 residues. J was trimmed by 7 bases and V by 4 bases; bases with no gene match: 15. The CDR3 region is CASSPGGRGLASGELFF. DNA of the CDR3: TGCGCCAGCAGCCCTGGCGGGCGAGGACTAGCAAGCGGGGAGCTGTTTTTT. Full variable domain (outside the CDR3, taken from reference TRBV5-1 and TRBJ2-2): KAGVTQTPRYLIKTRGQQVTLSCSPISGHRSVSWYQQTPGQGLQFLFEYFSETQRNKGNFPGRFSGRQFSNSRSEMNVSTLELGDSALYLCASSPGGRGLASGELFFGEGSRLTVL.

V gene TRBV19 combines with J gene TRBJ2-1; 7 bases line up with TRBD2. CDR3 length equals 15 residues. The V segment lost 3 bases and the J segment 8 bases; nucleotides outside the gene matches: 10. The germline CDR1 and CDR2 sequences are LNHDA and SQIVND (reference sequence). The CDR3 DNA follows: TGTGCCAGTAGTATTTACGGGGGGATTTTAGATGAGCAGTTCTTC. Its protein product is CASSIYGGILDEQFF.

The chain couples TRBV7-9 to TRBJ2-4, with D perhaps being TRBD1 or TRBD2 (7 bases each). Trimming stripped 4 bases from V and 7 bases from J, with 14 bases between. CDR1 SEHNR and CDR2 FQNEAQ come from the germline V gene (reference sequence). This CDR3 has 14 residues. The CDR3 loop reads CASSSDREGNIQYF. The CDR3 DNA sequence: TGTGCCAGCAGCTCTGACAGGGAGGGGAACATTCAGTACTTC.

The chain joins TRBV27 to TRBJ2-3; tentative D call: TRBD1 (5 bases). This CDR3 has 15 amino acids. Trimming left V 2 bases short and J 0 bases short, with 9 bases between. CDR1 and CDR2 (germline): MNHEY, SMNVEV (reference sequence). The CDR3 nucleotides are TGTGCCAGCAGTTTAAACAGGTCCAGCACAGATACGCAGTATTTT. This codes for CASSLNRSSTDTQYF.

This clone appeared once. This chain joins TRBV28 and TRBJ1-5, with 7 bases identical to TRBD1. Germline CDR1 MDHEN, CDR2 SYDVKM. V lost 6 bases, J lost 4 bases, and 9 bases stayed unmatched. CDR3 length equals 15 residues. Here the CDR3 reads CASSLPQGRNQPQHF. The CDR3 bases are TGTGCCAGCAGCCTGCCACAGGGGAGAAATCAGCCCCAGCATTTT.

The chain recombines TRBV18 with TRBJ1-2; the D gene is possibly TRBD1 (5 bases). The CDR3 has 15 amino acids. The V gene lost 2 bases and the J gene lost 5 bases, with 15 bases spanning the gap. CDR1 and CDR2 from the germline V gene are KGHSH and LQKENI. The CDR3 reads CASSPSQGAGYGYTF. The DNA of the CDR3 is TGTGCCAGCTCACCAAGTCAGGGCGCGGGGTATGGCTACACCTTC.

The CDR3 DNA reads as TGTGCCAGTAGTATTGAGGGACGAACCGTCGGCGAGCAGTACTTC. Its translation is CASSIEGRTVGEQYF. The J gene is TRBJ2-7, the V gene TRBV19, with D perhaps being TRBD1 or TRBD2 (5 bases each). This CDR3 is 15 amino acids long. The germline V gene encodes CDR1 LNHDA and CDR2 SQIVND (reference sequence). Deletions cut 3 bases from V and 6 bases from J, with 18 bases between.

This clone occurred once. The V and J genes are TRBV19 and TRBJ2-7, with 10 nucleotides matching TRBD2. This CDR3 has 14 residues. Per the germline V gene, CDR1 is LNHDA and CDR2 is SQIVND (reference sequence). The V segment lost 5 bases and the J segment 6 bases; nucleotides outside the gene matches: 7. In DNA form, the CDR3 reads TGTGCCAGTAGTCCAAGCGGGGGGGCTGGCGAGCAGTACTTC. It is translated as CASSPSGGAGEQYF.

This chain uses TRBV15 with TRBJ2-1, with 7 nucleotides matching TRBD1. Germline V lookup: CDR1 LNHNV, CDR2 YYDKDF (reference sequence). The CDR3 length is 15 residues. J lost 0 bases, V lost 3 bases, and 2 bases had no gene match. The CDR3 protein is CATSRTGSSYNEQFF. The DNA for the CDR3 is TGTGCCACCAGCAGGACAGGGAGCTCCTACAATGAGCAGTTCTTC. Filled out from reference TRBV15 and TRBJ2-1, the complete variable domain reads DAMVIQNPRYQVTQFGKPVTLSCSQTLNHNVMYWYQQKSSQAPKLLFHYYDKDFNNEADTPDNFQSRRPNTSFCFLDIRSPGLGDTAMYLCATSRTGSSYNEQFFGPGTRLTVL.

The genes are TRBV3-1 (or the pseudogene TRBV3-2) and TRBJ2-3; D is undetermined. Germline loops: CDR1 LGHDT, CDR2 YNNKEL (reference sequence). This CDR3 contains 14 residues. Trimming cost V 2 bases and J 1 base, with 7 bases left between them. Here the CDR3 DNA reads TGTGCCAGCAGCCAAAGCTCGGGCACAGATACGCAGTATTTT. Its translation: CASSQSSGTDTQYF.

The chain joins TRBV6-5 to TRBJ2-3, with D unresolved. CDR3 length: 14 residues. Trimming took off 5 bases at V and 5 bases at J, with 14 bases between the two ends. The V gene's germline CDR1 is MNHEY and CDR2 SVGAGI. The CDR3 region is CASSISVTGDTQYF. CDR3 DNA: TGTGCCAGCAGTATTTCCGTAACTGGAGATACGCAGTATTTT.

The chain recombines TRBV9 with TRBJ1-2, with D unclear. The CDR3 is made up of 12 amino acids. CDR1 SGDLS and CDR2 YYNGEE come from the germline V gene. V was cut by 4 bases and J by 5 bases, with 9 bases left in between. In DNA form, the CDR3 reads TGTGCCAGCAGCTCGATAGGGTATGGCTACACCTTC. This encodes CASSSIGYGYTF.

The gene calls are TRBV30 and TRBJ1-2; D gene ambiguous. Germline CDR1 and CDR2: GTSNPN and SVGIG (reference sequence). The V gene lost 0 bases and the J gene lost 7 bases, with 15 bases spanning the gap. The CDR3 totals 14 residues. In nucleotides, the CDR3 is TGTGCCTGGAGTGTAGAGCGAGGGAGAGGTGGCTACACCTTC. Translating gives CAWSVERGRGGYTF. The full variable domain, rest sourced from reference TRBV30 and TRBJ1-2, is SQTIHQWPATLVQPVGSPLSLECTVEGTSNPNLYWYRQAAGRGLQLLFYSVGIGQISSEVPQNLSASRPQDRQFILSSKKLLLSDSGFYLCAWSVERGRGGYTFGSGTRLTVV.

CDR3 bases: TGCGCCAGCAGCTTGTCCGTCAGACTAACTAAGGAGCTGTTTTTT. Residues: CASSLSVRLTKELFF. The J gene is TRBJ2-2, the V gene TRBV5-1; possibly TRBD2 for D (5 bases). The CDR3 totals 15 residues. The germline V gene has CDR1 SGHRS and CDR2 YFSETQ. The V end lost 1 base, the J end lost 10 bases, and 17 bases lay between the germline ends.

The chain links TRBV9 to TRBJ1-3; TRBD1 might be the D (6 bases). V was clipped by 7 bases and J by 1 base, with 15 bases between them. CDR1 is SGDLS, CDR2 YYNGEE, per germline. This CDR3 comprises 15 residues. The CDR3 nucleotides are TGTGCCAGCGGCCGAGGGGGGAGTTCTGGAAACACCATATATTTT. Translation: CASGRGGSSGNTIYF.

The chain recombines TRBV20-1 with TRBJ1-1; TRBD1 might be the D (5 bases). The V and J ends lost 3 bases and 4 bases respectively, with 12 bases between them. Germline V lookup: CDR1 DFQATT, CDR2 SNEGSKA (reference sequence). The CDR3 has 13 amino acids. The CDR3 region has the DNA TGCAGTGCTAGTTTGCAGGGTGGCACTGAAGCTTTCTTT. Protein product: CSASLQGGTEAFF.

In nucleotides, the CDR3 is TGTGCCAGCAGCGTTTATTCGGGGGGCTACAATGAGCAGTTCTTC. This encodes CASSVYSGGYNEQFF. The chain joins TRBV3-1 (or the pseudogene TRBV3-2) to TRBJ2-1, with 7 bases matching TRBD2. CDR3 size: 15 residues. Trimming cost V 5 bases and J 3 bases; bases outside gene matches: 7. Germline CDR1 is LGHDT and CDR2 is YNNKEL (reference sequence).